This entry describes one TCR beta chain. Germline V lookup: CDR1 SEHNR, CDR2 FQNEAQ (reference sequence). Trimming left V 0 bases short and J 6 bases short, with 11 bases between. CDR3 length: 14 amino acids. The sample is drawn from a study of T cell responses to AZD1222 COVID-19 vaccine. The table came from immunoSEQ multiplex PCR; TCRdb's copy has only in-frame clones and leaves some out. Seen here are around 100,000 clones, over 75% observed once, and the top ten hold 1% to 1.5%. The sample in question was peripheral blood, obtained on day 0 of AZD1222 vaccination. This TCR was recovered from an adult in good health. This chain joins TRBV7-9 and TRBJ1-2, with D perhaps TRBD1 (5 bases). CDR3 in DNA: TGTGCCAGCAGCTTAGCCCGCGGGGCGCATGGCTACACCTTC. Its translation: CASSLARGAHGYTF. The full variable domain, completed using reference TRBV7-9 and TRBJ1-2, is DTGVSQNPRHKITKRGQNVTFRCDPISEHNRLYWYRQTLGQGPEFLTYFQNEAQLEKSRLLSDRFSAERPKGSFSTLEIQRTEQGDSAMYLCASSLARGAHGYTFGSGTRLTVV.